These 7 T cell receptor beta chains were sequenced from one sample in a study of shared clonotypes between healthy human individuals. Data came from immunoSEQ multiplex PCR; TCRdb stores just in-frame clones and leaves some out. The repertoire holds around 600,000 clones, with nearly 98% as singletons. CD45RO-negative cells were positively selected for CCR7, leaving out terminally differentiated effector memory CD45RA+ cells. The sequenced sample was naive CD8+ T cells sorted from blood. The receptor source for this set is a man aged 30 to 45 in good health.

V usage is TRBV18 and J usage is TRBJ2-1; no reliable D call. Trimming took 0 bases from V and 0 from J, leaving 9 bases between them. The CDR3 covers 16 residues. The germline gives CDR1 KGHSH, CDR2 LQKENI. CDR3 nucleotide sequence: TGTGCCAGCTCACCACCCCCAGCGAGCTCCTACAATGAGCAGTTCTTC. Protein sequence: CASSPPPASSYNEQFF.

The chain carries TRBV19 and TRBJ2-2; TRBD1 agrees at 7 bases. Germline assignment: CDR1 LNHDA and CDR2 SQIVND (reference sequence). Trimming cost V 0 bases and J 8 bases; bases outside gene matches: 9. The CDR3 is made up of 16 amino acids. The CDR3 DNA sequence: TGTGCCAGTAGTATAGAGGGGACAGCGTCCTTGGGGGAGCTGTTTTTT. Translation: CASSIEGTASLGELFF.

The chain joins TRBV6-1 to TRBJ2-7, with 14 bases that match TRBD2. Trimming took 4 bases from V and 5 from J; bases not matched to a gene: 1. CDR1 is MNHNS, CDR2 SASEGT, per germline. The CDR3 runs 14 residues. Written as DNA, the CDR3 is TGTGCCAGCAGTGGGGGACTAGCGGGAGACGAGCAGTACTTC. This encodes CASSGGLAGDEQYF.

V usage is TRBV6-6 and J usage is TRBJ2-7; D unresolved. Deletions cut 2 bases from V and 3 bases from J, with 5 bases between. This CDR3 has 12 amino acids. In germline, CDR1 is MNHNY, CDR2 SVGAGI (reference sequence). In DNA form, the CDR3 reads TGTGCCAGCAGTTACACCGGCTACGAGCAGTACTTC. The encoded protein is CASSYTGYEQYF.

The chain is built from TRBV11-2 and TRBJ2-1; D is unclear. The CDR3 is 11 amino acids. The germline CDR1 and CDR2 sequences are SGHAT and FQNNGV. Trimming cost V 10 bases and J 7 bases, with 11 bases left between them. CDR3 DNA: TGTGCCACGCACTCCGGGAATGAGCAGTTCTTC. Amino acid sequence: CATHSGNEQFF.

This clone was seen just once. The chain recombines TRBV27 with TRBJ2-7; 7 nucleotides align to TRBD1. This CDR3 spans 14 amino acids. V lost 8 bases, J lost 4 bases, and 11 bases stayed unmatched. The germline V gene has CDR1 MNHEY and CDR2 SMNVEV (reference sequence). CDR3 protein: CASLSTGKYYEQYF. The CDR3 DNA sequence: TGTGCCAGCCTTTCGACAGGGAAATATTACGAGCAGTACTTC.

The chain carries TRBV11-2 and TRBJ2-4; no clear D gene. This CDR3 spans 16 amino acids. The V gene's germline CDR1 is SGHAT and CDR2 FQNNGV. V dropped 4 bases and J dropped 4 bases, with 17 bases sitting between them. CDR3 loop: CASSSEVGLLKNIQYF. CDR3 nucleotides: TGTGCCAGCAGCTCAGAAGTAGGGCTACTAAAAAACATTCAGTACTTC.